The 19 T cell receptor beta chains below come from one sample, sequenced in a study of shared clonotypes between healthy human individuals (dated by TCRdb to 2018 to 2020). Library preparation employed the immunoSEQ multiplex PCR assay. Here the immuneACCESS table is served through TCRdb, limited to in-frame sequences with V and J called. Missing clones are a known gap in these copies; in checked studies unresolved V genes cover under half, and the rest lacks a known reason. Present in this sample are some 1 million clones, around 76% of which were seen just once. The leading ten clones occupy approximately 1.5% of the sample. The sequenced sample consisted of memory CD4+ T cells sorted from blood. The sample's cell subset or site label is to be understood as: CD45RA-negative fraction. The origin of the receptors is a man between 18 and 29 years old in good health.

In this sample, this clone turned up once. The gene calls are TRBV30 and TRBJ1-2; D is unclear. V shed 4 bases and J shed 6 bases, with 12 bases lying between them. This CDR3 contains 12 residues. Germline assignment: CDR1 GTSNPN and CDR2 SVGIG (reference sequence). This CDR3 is CAWTASRDGYTF. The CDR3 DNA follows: TGTGCCTGGACGGCCTCACGAGATGGCTACACCTTC. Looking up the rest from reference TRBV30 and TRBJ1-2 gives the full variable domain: SQTIHQWPATLVQPVGSPLSLECTVEGTSNPNLYWYRQAAGRGLQLLFYSVGIGQISSEVPQNLSASRPQDRQFILSSKKLLLSDSGFYLCAWTASRDGYTFGSGTRLTVV.

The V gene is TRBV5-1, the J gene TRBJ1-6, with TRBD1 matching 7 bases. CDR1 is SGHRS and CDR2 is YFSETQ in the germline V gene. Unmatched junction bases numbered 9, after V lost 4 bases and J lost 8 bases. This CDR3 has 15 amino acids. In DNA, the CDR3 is TGCGCCAGCAGCATCGAGACAGGGAGGGATTCACCCCTCCACTTT. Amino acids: CASSIETGRDSPLHF.

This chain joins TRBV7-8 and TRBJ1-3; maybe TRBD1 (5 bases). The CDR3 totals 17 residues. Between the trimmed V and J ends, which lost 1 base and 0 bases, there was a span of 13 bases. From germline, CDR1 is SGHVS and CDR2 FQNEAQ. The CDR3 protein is CASSLEARASSGNTIYF. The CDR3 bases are TGTGCCAGCAGCTTAGAGGCCAGGGCGAGCTCTGGAAACACCATATATTTT.

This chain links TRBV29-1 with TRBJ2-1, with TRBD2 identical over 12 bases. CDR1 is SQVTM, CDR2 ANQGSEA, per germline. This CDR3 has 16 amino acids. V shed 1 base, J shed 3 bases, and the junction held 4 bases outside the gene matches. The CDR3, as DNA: TGCAGCGTTGAAGTAGGACTAGCGGGATTCTACAATGAGCAGTTCTTC. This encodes CSVEVGLAGFYNEQFF.

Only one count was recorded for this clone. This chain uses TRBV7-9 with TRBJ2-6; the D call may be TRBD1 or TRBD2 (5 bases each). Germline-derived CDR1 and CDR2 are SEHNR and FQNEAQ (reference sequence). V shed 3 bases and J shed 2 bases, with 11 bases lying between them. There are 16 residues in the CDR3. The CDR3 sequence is CASSLFQGAGANVLTF. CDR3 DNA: TGTGCCAGCAGCTTGTTTCAGGGAGCTGGGGCCAACGTCCTGACTTTC.

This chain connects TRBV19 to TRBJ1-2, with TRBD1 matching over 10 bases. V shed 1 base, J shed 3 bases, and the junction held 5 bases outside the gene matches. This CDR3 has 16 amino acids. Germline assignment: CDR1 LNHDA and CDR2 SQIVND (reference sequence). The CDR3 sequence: CASSIVQTGGYYGYTF. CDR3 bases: TGTGCCAGTAGTATAGTCCAGACAGGGGGCTACTATGGCTACACCTTC.

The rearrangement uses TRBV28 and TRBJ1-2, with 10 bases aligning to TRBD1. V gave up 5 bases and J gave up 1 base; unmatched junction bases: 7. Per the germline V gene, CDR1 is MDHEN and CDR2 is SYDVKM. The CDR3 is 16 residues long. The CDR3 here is CASSKPGQGFNYGYTF. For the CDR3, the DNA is TGTGCCAGCAGTAAACCGGGACAGGGGTTTAACTATGGCTACACCTTC.

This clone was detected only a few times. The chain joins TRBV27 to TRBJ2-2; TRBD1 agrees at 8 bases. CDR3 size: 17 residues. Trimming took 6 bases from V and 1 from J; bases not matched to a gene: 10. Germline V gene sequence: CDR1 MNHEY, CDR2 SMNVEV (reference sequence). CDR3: CASRVFMGTGNTGELFF. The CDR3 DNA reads TGTGCCAGCAGAGTATTCATGGGGACAGGGAACACCGGGGAGCTGTTTTTT.

CDR3 protein: CASTQFSGVGETQYF. The CDR3 DNA sequence: TGTGCCAGTACCCAGTTCTCAGGGGTCGGGGAGACCCAGTACTTC. The chain combines TRBV27 with TRBJ2-5; D is perhaps TRBD1 (6 bases). The germline V gene has CDR1 MNHEY and CDR2 SMNVEV (reference sequence). The CDR3 has 15 amino acids. V was pared by 9 bases and J by 5 bases, with 22 bases between.

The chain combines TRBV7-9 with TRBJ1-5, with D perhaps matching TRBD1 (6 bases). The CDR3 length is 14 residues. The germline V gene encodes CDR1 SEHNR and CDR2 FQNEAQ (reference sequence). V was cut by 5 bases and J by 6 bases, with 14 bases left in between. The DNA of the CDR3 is TGTGCCAGCAGCCAACAGGGCACGGGTCAGCCCCAGCATTTT. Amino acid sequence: CASSQQGTGQPQHF.

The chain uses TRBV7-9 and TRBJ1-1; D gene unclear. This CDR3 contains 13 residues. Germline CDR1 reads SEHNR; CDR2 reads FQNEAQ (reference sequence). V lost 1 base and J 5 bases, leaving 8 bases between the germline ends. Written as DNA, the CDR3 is TGTGCCAGCAGCTTAGGGGCTAGGACTGAAGCTTTCTTT. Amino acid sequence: CASSLGARTEAFF.

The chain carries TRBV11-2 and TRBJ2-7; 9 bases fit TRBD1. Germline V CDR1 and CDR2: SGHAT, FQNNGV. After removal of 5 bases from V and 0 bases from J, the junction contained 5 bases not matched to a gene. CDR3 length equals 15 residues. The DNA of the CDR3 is TGTGCCAGCAGCACTCCGGGACAGGGCTCCTACGAGCAGTACTTC. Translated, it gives CASSTPGQGSYEQYF. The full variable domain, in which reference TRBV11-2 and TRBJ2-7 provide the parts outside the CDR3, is EAGVAQSPRYKIIEKRQSVAFWCNPISGHATLYWYQQILGQGPKLLIQFQNNGVVDDSQLPKDRFSAERLKGVDSTLKIQPAKLEDSAVYLCASSTPGQGSYEQYFGPGTRLTVT.

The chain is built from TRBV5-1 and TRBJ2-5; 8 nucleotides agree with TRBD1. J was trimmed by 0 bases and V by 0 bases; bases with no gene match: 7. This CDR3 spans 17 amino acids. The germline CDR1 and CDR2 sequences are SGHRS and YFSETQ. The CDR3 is CASSLGGQGFYQETQYF. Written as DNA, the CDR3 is TGCGCCAGCAGCTTGGGCGGACAGGGATTTTACCAAGAGACCCAGTACTTC. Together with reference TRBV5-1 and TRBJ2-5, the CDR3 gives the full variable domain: KAGVTQTPRYLIKTRGQQVTLSCSPISGHRSVSWYQQTPGQGLQFLFEYFSETQRNKGNFPGRFSGRQFSNSRSEMNVSTLELGDSALYLCASSLGGQGFYQETQYFGPGTRLLVL.

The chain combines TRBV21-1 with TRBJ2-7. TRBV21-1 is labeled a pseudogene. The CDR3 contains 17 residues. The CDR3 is CASSQLLGPTGTYEQYF. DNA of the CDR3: TGTGCCAGCAGCCAGCTCCTCGGACCTACGGGCACCTACGAGCAGTACTTC.

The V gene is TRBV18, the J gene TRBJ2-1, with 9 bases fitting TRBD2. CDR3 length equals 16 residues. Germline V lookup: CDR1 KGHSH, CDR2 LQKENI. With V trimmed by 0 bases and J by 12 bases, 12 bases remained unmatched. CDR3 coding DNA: TGTGCCAGCTCACCACCCCTAGCGGGGCCCCTCTGGGGGCAGTTCTTC. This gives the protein CASSPPLAGPLWGQFF.

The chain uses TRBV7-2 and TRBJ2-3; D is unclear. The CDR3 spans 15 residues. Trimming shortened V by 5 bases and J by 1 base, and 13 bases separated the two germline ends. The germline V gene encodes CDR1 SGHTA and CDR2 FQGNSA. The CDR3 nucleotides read TGTGCCAGCAGCACATCGGACCTACGCACAGATACGCAGTATTTT. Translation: CASSTSDLRTDTQYF.

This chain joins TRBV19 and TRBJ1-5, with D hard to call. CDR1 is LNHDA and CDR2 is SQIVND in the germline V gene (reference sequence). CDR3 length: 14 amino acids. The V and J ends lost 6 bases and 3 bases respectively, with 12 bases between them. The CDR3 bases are TGTGCCAGTAGATCGAGGGCCCCCAATCAGCCCCAGCATTTT. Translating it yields CASRSRAPNQPQHF. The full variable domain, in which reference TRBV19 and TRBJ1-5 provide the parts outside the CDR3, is DGGITQSPKYLFRKEGQNVTLSCEQNLNHDAMYWYRQDPGQGLRLIYYSQIVNDFQKGDIAEGYSVSREKKESFPLTVTSAQKNPTAFYLCASRSRAPNQPQHFGDGTRLSIL.

CDR3 coding DNA: TGTGCCAGCTCCTTTGGGTGGGGCTACACCTTC. It yields the protein CASSFGWGYTF. The V and J genes are TRBV25-1 and TRBJ1-2; D gene ambiguous. The CDR3 spans 11 residues. The germline CDR1 and CDR2 sequences are MGHDK and SYGVNS. V was cut by 8 bases and J by 8 bases, with 12 bases left in between.

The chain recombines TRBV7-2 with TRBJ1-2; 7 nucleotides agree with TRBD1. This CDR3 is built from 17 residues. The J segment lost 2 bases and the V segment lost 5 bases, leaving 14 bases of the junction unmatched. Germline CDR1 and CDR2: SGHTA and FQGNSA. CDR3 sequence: CASSLRGPTGINYGYTF. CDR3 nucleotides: TGTGCCAGCAGCCTCCGCGGACCGACAGGGATCAACTATGGCTACACCTTC. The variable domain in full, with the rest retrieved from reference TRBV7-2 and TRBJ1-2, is GAGVSQSPSNKVTEKGKDVELRCDPISGHTALYWYRQSLGQGLEFLIYFQGNSAPDKSGLPSDRFSAERTGGSVSTLTIQRTQQEDSAVYLCASSLRGPTGINYGYTFGSGTRLTVV.